This TCR beta chain came from a study of graft-versus-host responses after intestinal transplantation. About the research overall: Those transplanted obtained multivisceral, liver-intestinal, or isolated intestinal grafts. All recipients were given anti-thymocyte globulin induction, and tacrolimus and steroids were then administered for roughly 3 years.

This table comes from immunoSEQ multiplex PCR, and its TCRdb copy is limited to in-frame clones, with some not included. Seen here are approximately 15,000 clones, over 75% observed once, and the top ten hold around 6%. Turning to this clone: Its target is not known.

General study findings and limits: Graft-versus-host to host-versus-graft clonal ratios in allografts were high in patients with graft-donor T cell macrochimerism. In recipient marrow, GvH clones were found, and some appeared first in ileum or blood.

The sample here was PBMCs, taken approximately 3.5 months after intestinal transplant. The clonotype was recovered from a human patient who received an intestinal transplant, so some T cells may come from the graft donor.

In DNA form, the CDR3 reads TGCGCCAGCAGCCTTGGTCTAGCAAGCACAGATACGCAGTATTTT. Translating gives CASSLGLASTDTQYF. The V call is TRBV4-1, the J call TRBJ2-3, with D possibly matching TRBD2 (5 bases). The CDR3 has 15 residues. V was shortened by 4 bases and J by 0 bases, with 11 bases between the two germline ends. The germline V gene encodes CDR1 MGHRA and CDR2 YSYEKL.